This TCR beta chain is from a study of T cell changes during pregnancy in multiple sclerosis. Libraries were prepared by immunoSEQ multiplex PCR; TCRdb keeps only in-frame clonotypes and omits some of them. The data contain 60,000 to 70,000 clones, approximately 92% of them singletons. The source material was peripheral blood, sampled in the second trimester of pregnancy. The receptor's source is a female donor in good health, enrolled as a control in a pregnancy study.

CDR3 DNA sequence: TGTGCCAGCAGATCCTATTACGACAGGACTAATGAAAAACTGTTTTTT. This translates into CASRSYYDRTNEKLFF. This chain joins TRBV28 and TRBJ1-4, with D maybe TRBD1 (6 bases). This CDR3 is 16 amino acids long. V lost 6 bases, J lost 2 bases, and 16 bases lay in between. The germline CDR1 and CDR2 sequences are MDHEN and SYDVKM.